This note documents a single T cell receptor beta chain sequence. Germline assignment: CDR1 LGHNT and CDR2 FRNRAP. Deletions cut 3 bases from V and 10 bases from J, with 13 bases between. This CDR3 spans 14 amino acids. Recruited during active infection, patients (from Seattle) were subsequently followed longitudinally. This sample stems from a study of blood T cell repertoires in COVID-19. Study at large: Samples of COVID-19 (acute and convalescent) were obtained from the United States, Italy and Spain. The cDNA or gDNA used as material had been derived from T cells, B-cell-depleted T cells, or PBMCs.

Study processing details: Amplified reference gene primers provided the basis for estimating nucleated cell counts. TCRdb's table, derived via immunoSEQ multiplex PCR, lists solely in-frame clones and lacks some. From that table come the V and J calls and clone size; the DNA was used to work out D and trimming. The sample lists fewer than 350,000 clones, about nine tenths occurring once. The gene calls are TRBV12-5 and TRBJ1-6, with a possible D match to TRBD1 (5 bases). Input material: peripheral blood. This receptor was taken from a woman between 25 and 40 years old with COVID-19, enrolled during active disease. CDR3 amino acids: CASGFFGALSPLHF. Written as DNA, the CDR3 is TGTGCTAGTGGTTTTTTTGGGGCTTTGTCACCCCTCCACTTT.